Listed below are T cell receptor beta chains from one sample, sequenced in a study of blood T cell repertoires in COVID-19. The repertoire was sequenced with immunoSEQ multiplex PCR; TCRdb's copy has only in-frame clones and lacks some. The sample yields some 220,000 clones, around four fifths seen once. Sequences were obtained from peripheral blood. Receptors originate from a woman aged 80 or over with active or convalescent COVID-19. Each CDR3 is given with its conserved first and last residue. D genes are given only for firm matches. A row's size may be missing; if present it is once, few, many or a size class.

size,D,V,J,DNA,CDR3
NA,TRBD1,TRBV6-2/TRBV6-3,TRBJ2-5,TGTGCCAGCAGTTACGCCGGGACAGGGGCGGGGGAGACCCAGTACTTC,CASSYAGTGAGETQYF
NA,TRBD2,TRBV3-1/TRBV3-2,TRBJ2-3,TGTGCCAGCAGCCAACCAACGGGACTAGCGGGAGGGCCAGATACGCAGTATTTT,CASSQPTGLAGGPDTQYF
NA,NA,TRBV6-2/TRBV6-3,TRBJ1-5,TGTGCCAGCAGCAATGAGGGTATGGGCCAGCATTTT,CASSNEGMGQHF
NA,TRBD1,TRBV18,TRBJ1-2,TGTGCCAGCTCACCGCTTGGTGACAGGGGGGTTGGCTACACCTTC,CASSPLGDRGVGYTF
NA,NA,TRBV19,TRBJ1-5,TGTGCCAGTAGTATAGGGGGGCAGGTCGGTCAGCCCCAGCATTTT,CASSIGGQVGQPQHF
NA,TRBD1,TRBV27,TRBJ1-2,TGTGCCAGCAGTTTATTAGGGGGCACGTCTGGCTACACCTTC,CASSLLGGTSGYTF
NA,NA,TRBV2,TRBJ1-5,TGTGCCAGCAGCGAATACAGGGTTGGTCAGCCCCAGCATTTT,CASSEYRVGQPQHF
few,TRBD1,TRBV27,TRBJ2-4,TGTGCCAGCAGGGGACAGGGGGAAAACATTCAGTACTTC,CASRGQGENIQYF
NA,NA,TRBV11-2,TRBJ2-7,TGTGCCAGCAGCTTAGCGGGAGTAAACGAGCAGTACTTC,CASSLAGVNEQYF
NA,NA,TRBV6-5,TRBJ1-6,TGTGCCAGCACCGACAGTTTTGGCTCACCCCTCCACTTT,CASTDSFGSPLHF
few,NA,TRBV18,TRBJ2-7,TGTGCCAGCTCACCAGTCTCGTCCTACGAGCAGTACTTC,CASSPVSSYEQYF
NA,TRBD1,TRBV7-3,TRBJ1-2,TGTGCCAGCAGCCCGCAGGGGGACTATGGCTACACCTTC,CASSPQGDYGYTF
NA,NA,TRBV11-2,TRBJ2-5,TGTGCCAGCAAGTACCGGAACTCCCCAGCCGGGGAGACCCAGTACTTC,CASKYRNSPAGETQYF
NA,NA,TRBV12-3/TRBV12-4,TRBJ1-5,TGTGCCAGCAGTTTCCAGGGTTCAGGGCCCCAGCATTTT,CASSFQGSGPQHF
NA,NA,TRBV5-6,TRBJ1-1,TGTGCCAGCAGCTTCCAGAACACTGAAGCTTTCTTT,CASSFQNTEAFF
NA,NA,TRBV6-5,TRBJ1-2,TGTGCCAGCAGTTACTCTAAGGGGAGGGAGAAGGGAGGCTACACCTTC,CASSYSKGREKGGYTF
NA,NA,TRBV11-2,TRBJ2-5,TGTGCCAGCAGCTTAGGAGACAGGCTGGGGGAGACCCAGTACTTC,CASSLGDRLGETQYF
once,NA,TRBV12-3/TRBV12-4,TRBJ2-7,TGTGCCAGCAGTTTCTATCAGGGCCGGGGGAGCTTC,CASSFYQGRGSF
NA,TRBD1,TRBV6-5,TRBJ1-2,TGTGCCAGCAGTTACTCTGGCAGGGGGGACTATGGCTACACCTTC,CASSYSGRGDYGYTF
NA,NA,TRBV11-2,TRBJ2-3,TGTGCCAGCAGCTCCGGGGAGTTGGCGCAGTATTTT,CASSSGELAQYF
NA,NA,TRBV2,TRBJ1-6,TGTGCCAGCAGGGGGGGACTGATTAATTCACCCCTCCACTTT,CASRGGLINSPLHF
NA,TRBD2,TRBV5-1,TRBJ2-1,TGCGCCAGCAATTGGGAGGGCGGGGGCTACAATGAGCAGTTCTTC,CASNWEGGGYNEQFF
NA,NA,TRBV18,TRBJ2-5,TGTGCCAGCTCACCAGGGCATCGGGAGACCCAGTACTTC,CASSPGHRETQYF
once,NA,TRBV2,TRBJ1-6,TGTGCCAGCAGTCTAGACCCGGGGTCACCCCTCCACTTT,CASSLDPGSPLHF
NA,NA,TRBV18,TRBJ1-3,TGTGCCAGCTCACCACAAGGACAGATCTCTGGAAACACCATATATTTT,CASSPQGQISGNTIYF
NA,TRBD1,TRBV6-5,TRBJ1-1,TGTGCCAGCATTCTAACAGGGGACACTGAAGCTTTCTTT,CASILTGDTEAFF
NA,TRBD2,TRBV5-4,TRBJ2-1,TGTGCCAGCACCCTTGGGGGGGGGAGCTCCTACAATGAGCAGTTCTTC,CASTLGGGSSYNEQFF
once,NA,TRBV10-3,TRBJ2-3,TGTGCCAGCAGGACTCCGCGGGGCACAGATACGCAGTATTTT,CASRTPRGTDTQYF
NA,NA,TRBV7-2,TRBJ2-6,TGTGCCAGCAGCTTGCGGCGCCCGGGGGCCAACGTCCTGACTTTC,CASSLRRPGANVLTF
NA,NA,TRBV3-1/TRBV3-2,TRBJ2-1,TGTGCCAGCAGCCAAGAGAGGCAGTCCTACAATGAGCAGTTCTTC,CASSQERQSYNEQFF
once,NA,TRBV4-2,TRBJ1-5,TGTGCCAGCAGCCAAGATGGGGCTCAGCCCCAGCATTTT,CASSQDGAQPQHF
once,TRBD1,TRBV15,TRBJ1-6,TGTGCCACCCGCCCTAGACAGGGTAATTCACCCCTCCACTTT,CATRPRQGNSPLHF
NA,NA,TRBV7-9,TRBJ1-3,TGTGCCAGCAGACTTGATTGGGGAAACACCATATATTTT,CASRLDWGNTIYF
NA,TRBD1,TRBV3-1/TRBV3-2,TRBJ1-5,TGTGCCAGCAGCCAAGGGACAGGATCCTATAGCAATCAGCCCCAGCATTTT,CASSQGTGSYSNQPQHF
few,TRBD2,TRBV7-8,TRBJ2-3,TGTGCCAGCAGCTCACACCGGACTAGCGGGAGGGGTTATAGCACAGATACGCAGTATTTT,CASSSHRTSGRGYSTDTQYF
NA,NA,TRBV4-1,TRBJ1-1,TGCGCCAGCAGCCAAGGCCGGCTAGGATTCATGAACACTGAAGCTTTCTTT,CASSQGRLGFMNTEAFF
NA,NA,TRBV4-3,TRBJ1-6,TGCGCCAGCAGCCAAGATCTGACAGATAATTCACCCCTCCACTTT,CASSQDLTDNSPLHF
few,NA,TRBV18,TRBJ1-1,TGTGCCAGCTCACCATCTCTAGGAGGTTCGCTGAGTTTT,CASSPSLGGSLSF
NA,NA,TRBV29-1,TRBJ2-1,TGCAGCGCCAGGGTTCGCGATGAGCAGTTCTTC,CSARVRDEQFF
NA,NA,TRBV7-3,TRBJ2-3,TGTGCCAGCAGCTTACCCGACTTTGGTACGCAGTATTTT,CASSLPDFGTQYF
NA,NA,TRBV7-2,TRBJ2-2,TGTGCCAGCAGCTTAGTGCCTAGCTCCCTCTTCGGGGAGCTGTTTTTT,CASSLVPSSLFGELFF
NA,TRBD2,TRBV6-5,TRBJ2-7,TGTGCCAGCAGTTCCCCCGGGAGGACGGCCTCGTCGAAGCAGTACTTC,CASSSPGRTASSKQYF
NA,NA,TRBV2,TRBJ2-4,TGTGCCAGCAAGCTAGACTCAGCCAGTCTCAAAAACATTCAGTACTTC,CASKLDSASLKNIQYF
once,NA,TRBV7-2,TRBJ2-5,TGTGCCAGCAGCCGGGAAGAAGAGACCCAGTACTTC,CASSREEETQYF
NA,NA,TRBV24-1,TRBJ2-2,TGTGCCACCAGTGATTTATCGGGACTCCTCACCGGGGAGCTGTTTTTT,CATSDLSGLLTGELFF
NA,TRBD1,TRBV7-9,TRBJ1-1,TGTGCCAGCAGCTTAGTCGGGACAGTCACTGAAGCTTTCTTT,CASSLVGTVTEAFF
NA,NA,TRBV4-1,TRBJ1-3,TGCGCCAGCAGCCTGCAACAGGGATCCTCTGGAAACACCATATATTTT,CASSLQQGSSGNTIYF
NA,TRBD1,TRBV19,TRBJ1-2,TGTGCCAGTAGAATACAGGGGGACTATGGCTACACCTTC,CASRIQGDYGYTF
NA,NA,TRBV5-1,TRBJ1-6,TGCGCCAGCAGCTTTACAGCTGGGCAGGGAGGATCACCCCTCCACTTT,CASSFTAGQGGSPLHF
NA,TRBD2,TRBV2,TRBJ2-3,TGTGCCAGCAGTGAATCTCTAGCGGGGGGATCAGATACGCAGTATTTT,CASSESLAGGSDTQYF
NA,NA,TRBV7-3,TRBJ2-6,TGTGCCAGCAGCTACCACAGGGCTGGGGCCAACGTCCTGACTTTC,CASSYHRAGANVLTF
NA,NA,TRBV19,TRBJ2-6,TGTGCCAGTAGTATTTTTGGGCTCGGGGCCAACGTCCTGACTTTC,CASSIFGLGANVLTF
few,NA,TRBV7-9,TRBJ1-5,TGTGCCAGCAGCGTTACCGGGTCTCGGAATCAGCCCCAGCATTTT,CASSVTGSRNQPQHF